Listed below are T cell receptor beta chains from one sample, sequenced in a study of response to subunit inactivated influenza vaccine. TCRdb fed the RT-PCR reads into MiXCR, producing one record per CDR3 protein. The repertoire includes about 570,000 distinct CDR3 sequences, over 9% of them detected once, and 8% to 13% sits in the top ten. The same sample was also used in a study of T cells expressing NK-cell markers.

The specimen was PBMCs from blood, collected on the day of vaccination. The receptor set was obtained from a man in his fifties who received an inactivated influenza vaccine. Both conserved end residues are part of each CDR3. A D gene is named only where the DNA matches it firmly. Only part of the rows carry a size: once, few, many, or a class if the clone is expanded.

abundance,d_gene,j_gene,v_gene,CDR3aa,CDR3nt
few,.,TRBJ2-5,TRBV18,CASSPDSWTQYF,TGTGCCAGCTCACCGGACTCCTGGACCCAGTACTTC
few,.,TRBJ2-4,TRBV7-2,CASSLQGLSNIQYF,TGTGCCAGCAGCTTACAGGGGTTGTCGAACATTCAGTACTTC
.,.,TRBJ2-4,TRBV12-3/TRBV12-4,CASGDRTLAKNIQYF,TGTGCCAGCGGAGACAGAACATTAGCCAAAAACATTCAGTACTTC
few,.,TRBJ2-3,TRBV19,CASSMNRASTDTQYF,TGTGCCAGTAGTATGAACAGGGCCAGCACAGATACGCAGTATTTT
many,TRBD2,TRBJ2-3,TRBV29-1,CSVTGTSGWDTQYF,TGCAGCGTAACCGGGACTAGCGGCTGGGATACGCAGTATTTT
few,.,TRBJ1-2,TRBV3-1,CASSLSLSFGYTF,TGTGCCAGCAGCCTCTCTCTTTCTTTCGGCTACACCTTC
few,.,TRBJ2-7,TRBV7-8,CASSLRLGGRRYEQYF,TGTGCCAGCAGCTTACGGTTGGGGGGAAGAAGATACGAGCAGTACTTC
.,TRBD2,TRBJ2-2,TRBV4-3,CASSQVPGLADTGELFF,TGCGCCAGCAGCCAAGTTCCGGGACTAGCGGACACCGGGGAGCTGTTTTTT
.,.,TRBJ1-1,TRBV7-9,CASSSYSERTEAFF,TGTGCCAGCAGCTCCTACTCTGAGCGGACTGAAGCTTTCTTT
few,TRBD2,TRBJ2-5,TRBV7-2,CASSLAAGGEETQYF,TGTGCCAGCAGCTTAGCAGCGGGGGGAGAGGAGACCCAGTACTTC
few,TRBD1,TRBJ1-1,TRBV12-3/TRBV12-4,CASIPTSGTGGFMAFF,TGTGCCAGCATCCCTACGTCCGGGACAGGGGGCTTCATGGCTTTCTTT
.,.,TRBJ1-6,TRBV10-3,CAISVGGLRGNSPLHF,TGTGCCATCAGTGTGGGGGGGCTAAGAGGGAATTCACCCCTCCACTTT
.,.,TRBJ1-1,TRBV12-3/TRBV12-4,CASSYQGPGTEAFF,TGTGCCAGCAGTTATCAGGGGCCGGGGACTGAAGCTTTCTTT